Listed below are T cell receptor beta chains from one sample, sequenced in a study of cytomegalovirus exposure and HLA in healthy donors. Measured with immunoSEQ multiplex PCR; TCRdb has only the in-frame clones, and not every one. The sample has around 150,000 clones; 77% are singletons. Sequenced sample: PBMCs. These receptor sequences come from a man in his thirties or forties in good health and CMV-seronegative. Both conserved end residues are part of each CDR3. A D gene is named only where the DNA matches it firmly. Clone size is shown for a subset of rows, as once, few, many or a class of expanded clone.

NA | TRBJ2-3 | NA | TRBV6-1 | CASSGGLETDTQYF | TGTGCCAGCAGTGGGGGACTGGAAACAGATACGCAGTATTTT
few | TRBJ2-3 | TRBD2 | TRBV28 | CASSSALLRGRVSDTQYF | TGTGCCAGCAGTTCCGCCTTATTACGCGGGAGGGTTTCAGATACGCAGTATTTT
NA | TRBJ2-3 | NA | TRBV27 | CASSFRDIITDTQYF | TGTGCCAGCAGTTTCCGGGACATAATCACAGATACGCAGTATTTT
NA | TRBJ1-6 | NA | TRBV30 | CAWSVTANSPLHF | TGTGCCTGGAGTGTAACCGCGAATTCACCCCTCCACTTT
NA | TRBJ1-5 | NA | TRBV7-8 | CASSNSHNQPQHF | TGTGCCAGCAGCAACAGCCACAATCAGCCCCAGCATTTT
once | TRBJ1-5 | NA | TRBV19 | CASTPDRRTQPQHF | TGTGCCAGTACCCCAGACAGGAGGACTCAGCCCCAGCATTTT
NA | TRBJ2-5 | TRBD2 | TRBV28 | CASSFALVAGEPVETQYF | TGTGCCAGCAGTTTCGCCCTTGTAGCGGGAGAGCCGGTAGAGACCCAGTACTTC
NA | TRBJ2-7 | TRBD2 | TRBV7-8 | CASSSGSGTSVGEQYF | TGTGCCAGCAGTTCCGGGTCGGGGACTAGCGTGGGCGAGCAGTACTTC
few | TRBJ2-1 | TRBD2 | TRBV6-1 | CASSMGGTTKQFF | TGTGCCAGCAGTATGGGCGGGACTACTAAGCAGTTCTTC
NA | TRBJ2-2 | NA | TRBV27 | CASSPIRETGELFF | TGTGCCAGCAGCCCCATCCGCGAAACCGGGGAGCTGTTTTTT
NA | TRBJ2-7 | NA | TRBV27 | CASSFTAGYEQYF | TGTGCCAGCAGTTTTACAGCAGGTTACGAGCAGTACTTC
NA | TRBJ2-2 | NA | TRBV10-2 | CASSETPLAGELFF | TGCGCCAGCAGTGAGACACCTTTGGCCGGGGAGCTGTTTTTT
few | TRBJ2-1 | NA | TRBV6-4 | CASKASVNYNEQFF | TGTGCCAGCAAGGCTAGCGTAAACTACAATGAGCAGTTCTTC
NA | TRBJ1-1 | NA | TRBV5-1 | CASREGAAVFTEAFF | TGCGCCAGCAGGGAAGGGGCGGCCGTGTTCACTGAAGCTTTCTTT
NA | TRBJ1-5 | NA | TRBV25-1 | CASSDRGNQPQHF | TGTGCCAGCAGTGACAGGGGCAATCAGCCCCAGCATTTT
NA | TRBJ2-3 | TRBD2 | TRBV19 | CASSKSGSMDTQYF | TGTGCCAGTAGTAAAAGCGGGAGTATGGATACGCAGTATTTT
NA | TRBJ2-1 | TRBD2 | TRBV15 | CATSRVWASGSISYNEQFF | TGTGCCACCAGCAGAGTTTGGGCTAGCGGGAGCATCTCCTACAATGAGCAGTTCTTC
NA | TRBJ2-7 | TRBD1 | TRBV6-1 | CASSEGTGRGYEQYF | TGTGCCAGCAGTGAAGGGACAGGGAGAGGCTACGAGCAGTACTTC
NA | TRBJ2-7 | NA | TRBV5-6 | CASSLEAGEKQYF | TGTGCCAGCAGCTTAGAGGCAGGGGAAAAGCAGTACTTC
once | TRBJ2-7 | TRBD2 | TRBV7-9 | CASSPRLAREQYF | TGTGCCAGCAGCCCACGACTAGCGCGCGAGCAGTACTTC
NA | TRBJ1-1 | NA | TRBV11-3 | CASSPDSQKGTEAFF | TGTGCCAGCAGCCCGGACTCCCAGAAAGGCACTGAAGCTTTCTTT
NA | TRBJ2-3 | TRBD2 | TRBV7-9 | CASRGASGRTTDTQYF | TGTGCCAGCCGAGGGGCTAGCGGGAGGACTACAGATACGCAGTATTTT
NA | TRBJ2-7 | NA | TRBV6-5 | CASSYFLGSSYEQYF | TGTGCCAGCAGTTACTTCTTAGGGAGCTCCTACGAGCAGTACTTC
NA | TRBJ2-1 | NA | TRBV9 | CASSAQSDEQFF | TGTGCCAGCAGCGCCCAGTCCGATGAGCAGTTCTTC
NA | TRBJ2-7 | TRBD1 | TRBV7-7 | CASSNTGVGSYEQYF | TGTGCTAGCAGCAATACAGGGGTAGGCTCCTACGAGCAGTACTTC
NA | TRBJ1-2 | NA | TRBV7-3 | CASSLGPSSNYGYTF | TGTGCCAGCAGCTTGGGGCCGTCGTCTAACTATGGCTACACCTTC
NA | TRBJ2-7 | TRBD1 | TRBV11-2 | CASSLLEQGDEQYF | TGTGCCAGCAGCTTATTAGAACAGGGGGACGAGCAGTACTTC
NA | TRBJ1-5 | TRBD1 | TRBV4-1 | CASSRRTGDRDNQPQHF | TGCGCCAGCAGCCGAAGAACGGGGGACAGAGACAATCAGCCCCAGCATTTT